Listed below are T cell receptor beta chains from one sample, sequenced in a study of blood T cell repertoires in COVID-19. Libraries were prepared by immunoSEQ multiplex PCR; TCRdb keeps only in-frame clonotypes and omits some of them. Of 300,000 to 350,000 clones in the sample, roughly 90% are singletons; the top ten hold 2.9%. The sequencing input was peripheral blood. The receptors derive from a woman under 40 with COVID-19, enrolled during active disease. The CDR3 runs from the conserved cysteine through the conserved F or W. D genes are given only for firm matches. A row's size may be missing; if present it is once, few, many or a size class.

abundance	len	v_gene	j_gene	d_gene	CDR3aa	CDR3nt
-	15	TRBV15	TRBJ1-2	TRBD1	CATSRHLGQGDGYTF	TGTGCCACCAGCAGGCACCTGGGACAGGGGGATGGCTACACCTTC
-	15	TRBV5-4	TRBJ2-2	TRBD1	CASSSPTGITGELFF	TGTGCCAGCAGCTCCCCGACAGGGATCACCGGGGAGCTGTTTTTT
once	14	TRBV11-2	TRBJ1-2	-	CASSLDLTAYGYTF	TGTGCCAGCAGCTTAGATCTGACAGCCTATGGCTACACCTTC
-	16	TRBV5-1	TRBJ1-4	TRBD1	CASSVTGGATNEKLFF	TGCGCCAGCAGCGTCACAGGGGGAGCAACTAATGAAAAACTGTTTTTT
-	13	TRBV7-2	TRBJ1-1	-	CASSLERGTEAFF	TGTGCCAGCAGCTTAGAGAGGGGGACTGAAGCTTTCTTT
-	14	TRBV5-1	TRBJ2-5	TRBD2	CASRTSGSLETQYF	TGCGCCAGCAGGACTAGCGGGAGTCTGGAGACCCAGTACTTC
-	11	TRBV12-3/TRBV12-4	TRBJ2-1	-	CASSFPNEQFF	TGTGCCAGCAGTTTTCCAAATGAGCAGTTCTTC
-	15	TRBV7-6	TRBJ2-6	-	CASSLDSSGANVLTF	TGTGCCAGCAGCTTAGACAGCTCTGGGGCCAACGTCCTGACTTTC
-	15	TRBV7-9	TRBJ2-2	-	CASKGQDGWSGELFF	TGTGCCAGCAAGGGGCAGGATGGATGGAGCGGGGAGCTGTTTTTT
-	15	TRBV2	TRBJ1-4	TRBD1	CASSARGVVNEKLFF	TGTGCCAGCAGTGCCAGGGGGGTTGTTAATGAAAAACTGTTTTTT
-	15	TRBV11-2	TRBJ1-5	TRBD1	CASSLTGTGNQPQHF	TGTGCCAGCAGCTTAACCGGGACAGGGAATCAGCCCCAGCATTTT
-	14	TRBV5-1	TRBJ2-1	-	CASSLDAGLNEQFF	TGCGCCAGCAGCTTGGATGCGGGACTCAATGAGCAGTTCTTC
-	14	TRBV5-1	TRBJ2-1	-	CASRPRDSYNEQFF	TGCGCCAGCAGGCCCCGGGACTCCTACAATGAGCAGTTCTTC
-	13	TRBV12-5	TRBJ1-3	-	CASSIEPGNTIYF	TGTGCTAGTTCGATAGAACCTGGAAACACCATATATTTT
-	13	TRBV19	TRBJ2-7	TRBD1	CASRRTGEGEQYF	TGTGCCAGTAGAAGGACAGGGGAAGGCGAGCAGTACTTC
-	12	TRBV5-1	TRBJ2-7	-	CASSPGQAEQYF	TGCGCCAGCAGCCCGGGACAAGCCGAGCAGTACTTC
once	24	TRBV6-4	TRBJ2-1	TRBD2	CASSDRRLAATKKKQPGFYNEQFF	TGTGCCAGCAGTGACCGAAGACTAGCGGCCACCAAAAAAAAGCAGCCCGGGTTCTACAATGAGCAGTTCTTC
-	14	TRBV27	TRBJ2-3	-	CASSAGRQTDTQYF	TGTGCCAGCAGCGCCGGAAGACAGACAGATACGCAGTATTTT
-	14	TRBV6-1	TRBJ2-4	TRBD1	CASSEKMTGTIQYF	TGTGCCAGCAGTGAGAAGATGACAGGGACCATTCAGTACTTC
-	13	TRBV18	TRBJ1-2	TRBD1	CASSPRGTDGYTF	TGTGCCAGCTCACCCAGGGGGACGGACGGCTACACCTTC
once	17	TRBV7-9	TRBJ2-3	-	CASSLDGGPRPTDTQYF	TGTGCCAGCAGCTTAGATGGGGGCCCACGCCCCACAGATACGCAGTATTTT
-	16	TRBV5-1	TRBJ1-6	-	CASSASLGAENSPLHF	TGCGCCAGCAGCGCTTCTTTAGGGGCCGAGAATTCACCCCTCCACTTT
-	16	TRBV5-1	TRBJ2-2	TRBD2	CASSWGLAGASGELFF	TGCGCCAGCAGCTGGGGACTAGCGGGAGCGTCCGGGGAGCTGTTTTTT
-	16	TRBV19	TRBJ1-5	-	CASSIYSPQSNQPQHF	TGTGCCAGTAGTATTTATTCCCCCCAGAGCAATCAGCCCCAGCATTTT
-	14	TRBV23-1	TRBJ2-1	-	CASSHPTRDNEQFF	TGCGCCAGCAGTCACCCTACTAGGGACAATGAGCAGTTCTTC
-	14	TRBV5-1	TRBJ1-1	-	CASSLAQGHTEAFF	TGCGCCAGCAGCTTGGCCCAGGGGCACACTGAAGCTTTCTTT
-	16	TRBV27	TRBJ2-5	TRBD2	CASSLIGTSPSETQYF	TGTGCCAGCAGTTTAATTGGGACTAGCCCATCCGAGACCCAGTACTTC
-	15	TRBV7-6	TRBJ1-5	TRBD1	CASSLDDRAEQPQHF	TGTGCCAGCAGCTTAGACGACAGGGCAGAACAGCCCCAGCATTTT
-	15	TRBV9	TRBJ1-1	TRBD1	CASSVVEGANTEAFF	TGTGCCAGCAGCGTAGTAGAGGGGGCGAACACTGAAGCTTTCTTT
-	14	TRBV6-6	TRBJ1-1	TRBD1	CASSYGLGQDEAFF	TGTGCCAGCAGTTACGGTCTTGGACAGGATGAAGCTTTCTTT
-	16	TRBV28	TRBJ2-7	-	CASSLWGDPLPYEQYF	TGTGCCAGCAGTTTATGGGGAGACCCCCTCCCCTACGAGCAGTACTTC
-	15	TRBV11-2	TRBJ2-1	TRBD2	CASSLTGLAGNEQFF	TGTGCCAGCAGCTTAACGGGACTAGCAGGCAATGAGCAGTTCTTC
-	15	TRBV18	TRBJ1-2	-	CASSRGATTNYGYTF	TGTGCCAGCTCCCGCGGGGCGACGACTAACTATGGCTACACCTTC
-	14	TRBV7-2	TRBJ1-3	TRBD1	CASSPQDRKNTIYF	TGTGCCAGCAGCCCCCAGGACAGGAAAAACACCATATATTTT
-	15	TRBV6-1	TRBJ1-2	-	CASSEQRDYYYGYTF	TGTGCCAGCAGTGAACAACGGGACTACTACTATGGCTACACCTTC
-	20	TRBV2	TRBJ2-6	TRBD2	CASSEARGAGVSSGANVLTF	TGTGCCAGCAGTGAAGCGCGGGGGGCAGGGGTGAGCTCTGGGGCCAACGTCCTGACTTTC
-	16	TRBV19	TRBJ2-3	-	CASSPELGAGTDTQYF	TGTGCCAGTAGTCCCGAGCTCGGAGCGGGCACAGATACGCAGTATTTT
-	15	TRBV6-5	TRBJ1-3	-	CASSGDIASGNTIYF	TGTGCCAGCAGCGGGGACATTGCCTCTGGAAACACCATATATTTT
-	12	TRBV12-3/TRBV12-4	TRBJ1-1	TRBD1	CASSRGGQGAFF	TGTGCCAGCAGCCGAGGAGGACAGGGAGCTTTCTTT
-	14	TRBV10-1	TRBJ1-3	-	CASSEGGSGNTIYF	TGCGCCAGCAGTGAAGGGGGCTCTGGAAACACCATATATTTT
-	16	TRBV10-3	TRBJ2-1	-	CAISAQGTISYNEQFF	TGTGCCATCAGTGCCCAGGGAACGATTTCTTACAATGAGCAGTTCTTC
-	15	TRBV5-1	TRBJ1-4	-	CASSLRTDRSEKLFF	TGCGCCAGCAGCTTGCGTACCGACAGGTCAGAAAAACTGTTTTTT
-	13	TRBV28	TRBJ2-7	TRBD2	CASRSSGRGQQYF	TGTGCCAGCAGATCTAGCGGGAGAGGCCAGCAGTACTTC
-	15	TRBV7-3	TRBJ2-2	TRBD2	CASSLLAGETGELFF	TGTGCCAGCAGCTTACTGGCGGGGGAAACCGGGGAGCTGTTTTTT
-	13	TRBV7-9	TRBJ1-1	TRBD1	CASSPQGGTEAFF	TGTGCCAGCAGCCCCCAGGGGGGAACTGAAGCTTTCTTT
-	13	TRBV5-1	TRBJ1-5	-	CASSLDGDQPQHF	TGCGCCAGCAGCTTGGACGGGGATCAGCCCCAGCATTTT
once	13	TRBV7-9	TRBJ1-2	-	CASSFSTVRIYTF	TGTGCCAGCAGCTTTTCGACAGTTCGAATCTACACCTTC
-	13	TRBV5-5	TRBJ1-1	TRBD1	CASSQAGGTEAFF	TGTGCCAGCAGTCAAGCAGGGGGCACTGAAGCTTTCTTT
-	13	TRBV9	TRBJ2-3	-	CASSVGGTDTQYF	TGTGCCAGCAGCGTAGGAGGGACAGATACGCAGTATTTT
-	13	TRBV5-4	TRBJ1-1	-	CASSLVRGTEAFF	TGTGCCAGCAGCTTGGTCAGGGGCACTGAAGCTTTCTTT
-	16	TRBV11-2	TRBJ2-5	-	CASSFPGGSRPETQYF	TGTGCCAGCAGCTTCCCAGGGGGGAGTAGGCCAGAGACCCAGTACTTC
-	15	TRBV27	TRBJ2-2	TRBD2	CASSLTSGFAGELFF	TGTGCCAGCAGTTTGACTAGCGGGTTTGCCGGGGAGCTGTTTTTT
-	14	TRBV7-3	TRBJ2-3	-	CASSIGGGLDTQYF	TGTGCCAGCAGCATAGGTGGCGGTTTAGATACGCAGTATTTT
-	16	TRBV5-4	TRBJ2-2	TRBD2	CASSFSGRASPGELFF	TGTGCCAGCAGCTTTAGCGGGAGGGCCAGTCCCGGGGAGCTGTTTTTT